This TCR beta chain appears in the sequencing data of a study of shared clonotypes between healthy human individuals. Study outcomes and limitations: Genetic and exposure-history diversity was limited by the few donors.

With respect to this clone: Its antigen is still unknown.

The study separated CD4+ cells into CD45RA+ naive and CD45RA-negative memory subsets. Every immunoSEQ plate was one replicate of a subset's evenly spread DNA. Assay used: immunoSEQ multiplex PCR; TCRdb lists only in-frame clones, some missing. Here the sample spans about 2.4 million clones, approximately 93% being singletons. Trimming shortened V by 0 bases and J by 5 bases, and 10 bases separated the two germline ends. The CDR3 length is 14 residues. CDR1 is SGHRS and CDR2 is YFSETQ in the germline V gene. The source material was naive CD4+ T cells from PBMCs. The subset here: CD45RA+ positively selected. V usage is TRBV5-1 and J usage is TRBJ2-3, with D perhaps TRBD1 (5 bases). The sequence came from a man between 18 and 29 years old in good health. Some clones in this sample may be carry-over from other donors' samples. The CDR3 bases are TGCGCCAGCAGCTTGGGGACAATGGGAGATACGCAGTATTTT. As protein: CASSLGTMGDTQYF.